These 22 T cell receptor beta chains were all obtained from the same sample, sequenced in a study of tissue T cells after allogeneic stem cell transplantation. Clones were read by immunoSEQ multiplex PCR, and TCRdb kept only the in-frame ones, dropping some. The sample consists of some 22,000 clones, approximately 72% of them appearing once. The source material was spleen. These receptor sequences come from a female BALB/c mouse in good health. The MHC haplotype of the strain is H2-d.

This clone was counted once. Gene names and germline match the mouse. The read comes to an end 1 residue before the CDR3 does, leaving the germline J gene to fill in the end. The chain uses TRBV31 and TRBJ1-6; 9 bases are shared with TRBD1. TRBJ1-6 is sorted into the ORF group, with uncertain function. Germline trimming cut 3 bases from V and 7 bases from J; bases unmatched to any gene: 4. Germline CDR1 GKSSPN, CDR2 SITVG. The CDR3 is 14 amino acids. Partial CDR3 DNA: TGTGCCTGGAGACGGGACAGGGCCAATTCGCCCCTCTAC. This gives the protein CAWRRDRANSPLY. The whole CDR3 is CAWRRDRANSPLYF.

In the case of this clone: These gene names are mouse names. The CDR3 end lies 1 residue beyond the end of the read and is filled in from the germline J gene. The chain carries TRBV24 and TRBJ2-7; perhaps TRBD2 as D (5 bases). CDR3 length: 11 residues. From germline, CDR1 is KGHTA and CDR2 FRNEEI. The V end was cut by 3 bases, the J end by 5 bases, with 5 bases between. The CDR3 loop reads CASSLGDEQYF. The sequenced CDR3 bases are TGTGCCAGCAGTCTTGGGGATGAACAGTAC.

About this clone: The gene symbols are mouse symbols. With the read ending 1 residue before the CDR3 end, the germline J gene is used to fill in that end. J is TRBJ2-1 and V is TRBV4, with D possibly TRBD2 on 6 matching bases. Per germline, CDR1 LGHDT and CDR2 YNNKQL (reference sequence). V lost 5 bases, J lost 4 bases, and 9 bases lay in between. The length of the CDR3 is 13 residues. The covered CDR3 bases are TGTGCCAGCAGCCGGGGGGTGTATGCTGAGCAGTTC. It yields the protein CASSRGVYAEQF. Given in full, the CDR3 is CASSRGVYAEQFF. Based on the CDR3 plus reference TRBV4 and TRBJ2-1, the full variable domain is ETAVFQTPNYHVTQVGNEVSFNCKQTLGHDTMYWYKQDSKKLLKIMFSYNNKQLIVNETVPRRFSPQSSDKAHLNLRIKSVEPEDSAVYLCASSRGVYAEQFFGPGTRLTVL.

Comments on this clone: Gene names are the mouse ones. The read is 1 residue too short to cover the CDR3 end, so that end is filled in from the germline J gene. The V gene is TRBV29, the J gene TRBJ1-1; D might be TRBD1 (6 bases). This CDR3 is built from 13 residues. The V gene's germline CDR1 is MSHET and CDR2 SYDVDS. Trimming removed 6 bases from V and 1 base from J, with 9 bases in between. The DNA read from the CDR3 is TGTGCTAGCAGGTTCAGGGGAAACACAGAAGTCTTC. It encodes CASRFRGNTEVF. The entire CDR3 sequence reads CASRFRGNTEVFF.

As to this clone: Gene names and germline refer to mouse. The CDR3 is cut off 1 residue early in the read; its end comes from the germline J gene. This chain connects TRBV29 to TRBJ1-5, with 10 nucleotides matching TRBD1. The CDR3 runs 14 residues. V lost 4 bases to trimming and J lost 6 bases; unmatched junction nucleotides: 3. Germline V lookup: CDR1 MSHET, CDR2 SYDVDS. The CDR3 sequence: CASSSRDRGQAPLF. The covered CDR3 bases are TGTGCTAGCAGTTCCCGGGACAGGGGCCAGGCTCCGCTT.

As for this clone: Gene names follow the mouse nomenclature. The read halts 1 residue ahead of the CDR3 end, with the missing end drawn from the germline J gene. This chain connects TRBV13-1 to TRBJ2-3; 12 bases fit TRBD2. Germline V gives CDR1 NSHNY, CDR2 SYGAGN. Trimming at V came to 2 bases and at J to 6 bases, leaving 1 base not matched to a gene. This CDR3 is built from 14 residues. The DNA read from the CDR3 is TGTGCCAGCAGTGAGGACTGGGGGGGTGAAACGCTGTAT. Its translation is CASSEDWGGETLY. The complete CDR3 sequence is CASSEDWGGETLYF.

Regarding this clone: Compared with germline, one end of the junction differs, possibly owing to a read error. The gene names given are mouse names. The CDR3 extends 1 residue past the end of the read, so its final part is completed from the germline J gene. The chain employs TRBV2 and TRBJ2-7; D not resolved. CDR1 is LGHNA and CDR2 is YSYQKL in the germline V gene. CDR3 length equals 13 residues. The CDR3 DNA, read in part, is TGTGCCAGCGGCCAAGACTTCTCCTATGAACAGTAC. It specifies CASGQDFSYEQY. The CDR3 as a whole reads CASGQDFSYEQYF.

Details on this clone: Germline and genes: mouse. Read coverage stops 1 residue before the CDR3 terminus; the germline J gene supplies the remainder. This chain uses TRBV1 with TRBJ1-1; D might be TRBD1 (5 bases). CDR3 length: 14 amino acids. Deletions cut 0 bases from V and 3 bases from J, with 8 bases between. CDR1 NSQYPW and CDR2 LRSPGD come from the germline V gene (reference sequence). The sequenced CDR3 bases are TGCACCTGCAGTGCAGATCAGGGTGACACAGAAGTCTTC. This encodes CTCSADQGDTEVF. From start to end, the CDR3 is CTCSADQGDTEVFF.

As concerns this clone: The gene names given are mouse names. With the read ending 1 residue before the CDR3 end, the germline J gene is used to fill in that end. This chain connects TRBV5 to TRBJ1-3, with D uncertain. This CDR3 has 15 amino acids. Germline V lookup: CDR1 LGHNA, CDR2 YNLKQL (reference sequence). The V and J ends lost 0 bases and 0 bases respectively, with 6 bases between them. Partial CDR3 DNA: TGTGCCAGCAGCCAAGATCTGGTTTCTGGAAATACGCTCTAT. Translated, it gives CASSQDLVSGNTLY. The whole CDR3 protein reads CASSQDLVSGNTLYF.

Note on this clone: Gene names are the mouse ones. The read stops 1 residue short of the end of the CDR3; the missing end is completed from the germline J gene. The chain uses TRBV3 and TRBJ2-1; a weak D match, TRBD1 (6 bases). Germline loops: CDR1 SNHLY, CDR2 FYNGKV (reference sequence). CDR3 size: 15 residues. The V gene lost 0 bases and the J gene lost 0 bases, with 6 bases spanning the gap. The DNA read from the CDR3 is TGTGCCAGCAGCTTAGCGGACAGTAACTATGCTGAGCAGTTC. Translated: CASSLADSNYAEQF. In full, the CDR3 reads CASSLADSNYAEQFF.

Regarding this clone: Germline and genes here are mouse. The CDR3 goes on 1 residue after the read ends, and that part is filled in from the germline J gene. This chain connects TRBV20 to TRBJ2-4, with D possibly matching TRBD1 (6 bases). Trimming pared 2 bases from V and 1 base from J, leaving 10 bases between. CDR1 GFQATS and CDR2 STVNSAI come from the germline V gene. This CDR3 region has 14 residues. CDR3 DNA (partial): TGTGGTGCTAGGCTACAGGGAGGTCAAAACACCTTGTAC. It is translated as CGARLQGGQNTLY. In full, the CDR3 is CGARLQGGQNTLYF.

Concerning this clone: The gene symbols are mouse symbols. The read is 1 residue too short to cover the CDR3 end, so that end is filled in from the germline J gene. At the DNA level, this CDR3 is encoded by other sequences in the same sample as well. This chain connects TRBV5 to TRBJ1-1, with D uncertain. Trimming pared 0 bases from V and 0 bases from J, leaving 5 bases between. CDR1 is LGHNA, CDR2 YNLKQL, per germline (reference sequence). This CDR3 comprises 14 residues. CDR3 DNA, as far as it was read: TGTGCCAGCAGCCAAGAAAGGGCAAACACAGAAGTCTTC. Translating it yields CASSQERANTEVF. The CDR3 in its entirety is CASSQERANTEVFF.

Worth noting for this clone: Gene names follow the mouse nomenclature. The observed sequence ends 1 residue before the CDR3 terminus, with the missing tail filled in from the germline J gene. This chain joins TRBV1 and TRBJ2-7; weak D call: TRBD2 (5 bases). Trimming pared 0 bases from V and 3 bases from J, leaving 9 bases between. Germline values: CDR1 NSQYPW, CDR2 LRSPGD (reference sequence). The CDR3 is 14 amino acids. The CDR3 sequence: CTCSADLWVYEQYF. CDR3 DNA (partial): TGCACCTGCAGTGCAGATCTCTGGGTCTATGAACAGTAC.

A remark on this clone: Germline and genes here are mouse. The read gets to within 1 residue of the CDR3 end, and the germline J gene fills in the rest. The chain combines TRBV13-3 with TRBJ1-5; D is uncertain. Trimming removed 0 bases at V and 0 bases at J, with 4 bases between. Germline V gene sequence: CDR1 NNHDY, CDR2 SYVADS. This CDR3 region has 14 residues. This chain's CDR3 is CASSDDNNNQAPLF. The sequenced part of the CDR3 DNA is TGTGCCAGCAGTGATGACAATAACAACCAGGCTCCGCTT.

To note about this clone: These gene names are mouse names. The CDR3 is cut off 1 residue early in the read; its end comes from the germline J gene. The chain is built from TRBV20 and TRBJ1-6; D is unclear. TRBJ1-6 is given ORF status, its function remaining uncertain. Germline V gives CDR1 GFQATS, CDR2 STVNSAI. V lost 1 base and J lost 4, with 2 bases in between. This CDR3 has 12 amino acids. The CDR3 bases that were read are TGTGGTGCTAGGGGGTATAATTCGCCCCTCTAC. It yields the protein CGARGYNSPLY. The full CDR3 protein reads CGARGYNSPLYF.

In regard to this clone: Any gene name here is a mouse gene name. The CDR3 end is not reached by the read, which stops 1 residue before it; the germline J gene fills it in. Other DNA sequences within the sample encode an identical CDR3. The J gene is TRBJ1-3, the V gene TRBV4; 7 bases match TRBD1. Germline CDR1 and CDR2: LGHDT and YNNKQL (reference sequence). Unmatched junction bases numbered 2, after V lost 3 bases and J lost 3 bases. The CDR3 has 14 amino acids. CDR3 sequence reads: CASSYRTGGNTLYF. The covered CDR3 bases are TGTGCCAGCAGCTACCGGACAGGTGGAAATACGCTCTAT.

Comments on this clone: Gene and germline names: mouse. The sequenced fragment ends 1 residue before the CDR3 boundary, so the rest is inferred from the germline J gene. J is TRBJ1-4 and V is TRBV1; D possibly corresponds to TRBD1 (6 bases). This CDR3 is 15 amino acids long. V was clipped by 1 base and J by 0 bases, with 6 bases between them. Germline CDR1 reads NSQYPW; CDR2 reads LRSPGD (reference sequence). CDR3 sequence reads: CTCSAGTVSNERLFF. CDR3 bases read: TGCACCTGCAGTGCAGGGACAGTTTCCAACGAAAGATTATTT.

Turning to this clone: Each gene name is a mouse one. The read ends 1 residue before the CDR3 terminus; that terminus is restored from the germline J gene. The rearrangement joins TRBV19 to TRBJ2-3; D not resolved. The CDR3 has 13 residues. Trimming left V 0 bases short and J 0 bases short, with 2 bases between. Germline assignment: CDR1 FNHDT and CDR2 SITEND (reference sequence). The part of the CDR3 DNA that was read is TGTGCCAGCAGTATAGGCAGTGCAGAAACGCTGTAT. This gives the protein CASSIGSAETLY. Given in full, the CDR3 is CASSIGSAETLYF. The full variable domain, in which reference TRBV19 and TRBJ2-3 provide the parts outside the CDR3, is GGIITQTPKFLIGQEGQKLTLKCQQNFNHDTMYWYRQDSGKGLRLIYYSITENDLQKGDLSEGYDASREKKSSFSLTVTSAQKNEMAVFLCASSIGSAETLYFGSGTRLTVL.

A note on this clone: Genes and germline are mouse. Sequencing ends 1 residue short of the CDR3 end; the germline J gene provides the rest. V is TRBV5 and J is TRBJ2-4; D gene unclear. Trimming took 0 bases from V and 0 from J, leaving 7 bases between them. This CDR3 contains 15 residues. The germline CDR1 and CDR2 sequences are LGHNA and YNLKQL (reference sequence). CDR3 loop: CASSQDLSSQNTLYF. Incomplete CDR3 DNA: TGTGCCAGCAGCCAAGATCTTTCTAGTCAAAACACCTTGTAC.

Details on this clone: Germline and genes: mouse. The read falls 1 residue short of the CDR3 end, and the missing part is taken from the germline J gene. The chain links TRBV5 to TRBJ1-1; TRBD1 matches at 9 bases. J was trimmed by 0 bases and V by 4 bases; bases with no gene match: 3. This CDR3 is built from 15 residues. Germline V gene data show CDR1 as LGHNA and CDR2 as YNLKQL (reference sequence). Partial CDR3 DNA: TGTGCCAGCAGCCGGGACAGGGCCGCAAACACAGAAGTCTTC. This encodes CASSRDRAANTEVF. The whole CDR3 sequence is CASSRDRAANTEVFF.

This clone showed up just a few times. Each gene name is a mouse one. The sequenced fragment ends 1 residue before the CDR3 boundary, so the rest is inferred from the germline J gene. V gene TRBV5 combines with J gene TRBJ2-7; 9 nucleotides match TRBD1. V lost 3 bases, J lost 3 bases, and 3 bases stayed unmatched. Germline V gene data show CDR1 as LGHNA and CDR2 as YNLKQL (reference sequence). This CDR3 spans 14 amino acids. CDR3 bases read: TGTGCCAGCAGCCACCGGGACAGGGACTATGAACAGTAC. Translated: CASSHRDRDYEQY. The full-length CDR3 reads as CASSHRDRDYEQYF.

For this clone: Gene names are mouse gene names. The sequence runs out 1 residue before the end of the CDR3; the remainder is reconstructed from the germline J gene. The chain combines TRBV4 with TRBJ1-6; 10 nucleotides agree with TRBD1. TRBJ1-6 is classed as an ORF, of uncertain function. Germline CDR1 and CDR2: LGHDT and YNNKQL (reference sequence). V gave up 4 bases and J gave up 6 bases; unmatched junction bases: 3. The CDR3 length is 15 residues. CDR3 DNA, as far as it was read: TGTGCCAGCAGCTTAGACAGGGGGCGTAATTCGCCCCTCTAC. Amino acid sequence: CASSLDRGRNSPLY. The entire CDR3 protein reads CASSLDRGRNSPLYF.